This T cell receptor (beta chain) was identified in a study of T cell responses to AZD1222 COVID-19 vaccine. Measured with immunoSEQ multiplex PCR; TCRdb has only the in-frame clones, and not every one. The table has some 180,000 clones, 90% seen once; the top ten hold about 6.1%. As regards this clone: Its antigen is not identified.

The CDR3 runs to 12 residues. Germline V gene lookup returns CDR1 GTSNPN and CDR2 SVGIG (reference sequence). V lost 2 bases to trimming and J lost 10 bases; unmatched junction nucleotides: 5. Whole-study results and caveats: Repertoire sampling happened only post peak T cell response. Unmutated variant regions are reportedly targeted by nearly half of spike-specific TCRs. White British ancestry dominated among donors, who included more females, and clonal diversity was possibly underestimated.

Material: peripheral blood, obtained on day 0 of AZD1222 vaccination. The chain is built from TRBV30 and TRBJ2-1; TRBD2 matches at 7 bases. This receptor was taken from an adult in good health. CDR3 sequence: CAWSWRGYEQFF. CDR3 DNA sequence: TGTGCCTGGAGTTGGCGGGGGTACGAGCAGTTCTTC.